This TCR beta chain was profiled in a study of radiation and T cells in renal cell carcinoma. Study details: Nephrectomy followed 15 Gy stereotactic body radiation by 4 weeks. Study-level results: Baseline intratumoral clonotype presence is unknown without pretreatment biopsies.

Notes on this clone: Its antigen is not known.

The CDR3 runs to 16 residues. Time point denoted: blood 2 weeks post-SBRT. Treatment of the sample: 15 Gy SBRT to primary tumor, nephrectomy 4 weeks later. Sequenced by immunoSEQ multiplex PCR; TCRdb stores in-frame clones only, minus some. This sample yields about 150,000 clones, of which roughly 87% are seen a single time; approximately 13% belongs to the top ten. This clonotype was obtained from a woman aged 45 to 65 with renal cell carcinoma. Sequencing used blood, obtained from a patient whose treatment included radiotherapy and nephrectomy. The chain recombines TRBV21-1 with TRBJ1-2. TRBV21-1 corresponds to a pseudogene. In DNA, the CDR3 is TGTGCCAGCAGCAAAGCAAGGCGGGCCGGAAACTATGGCTACACCTTC. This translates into CASSKARRAGNYGYTF.